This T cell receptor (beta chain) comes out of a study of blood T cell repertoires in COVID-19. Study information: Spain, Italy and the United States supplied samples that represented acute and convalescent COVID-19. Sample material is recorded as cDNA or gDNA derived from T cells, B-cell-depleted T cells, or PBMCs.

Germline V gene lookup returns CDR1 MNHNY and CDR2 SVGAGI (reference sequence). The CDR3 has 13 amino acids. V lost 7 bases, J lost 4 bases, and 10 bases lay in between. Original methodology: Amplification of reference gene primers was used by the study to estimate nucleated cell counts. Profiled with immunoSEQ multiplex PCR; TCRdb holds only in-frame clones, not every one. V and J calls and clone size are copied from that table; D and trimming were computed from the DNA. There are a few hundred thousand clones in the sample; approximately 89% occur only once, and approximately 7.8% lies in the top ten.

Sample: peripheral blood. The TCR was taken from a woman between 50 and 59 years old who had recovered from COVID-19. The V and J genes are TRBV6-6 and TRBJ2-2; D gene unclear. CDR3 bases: TGTGCCAGCACAAACACCCTCACCGGGGAGCTGTTTTTT. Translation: CASTNTLTGELFF.